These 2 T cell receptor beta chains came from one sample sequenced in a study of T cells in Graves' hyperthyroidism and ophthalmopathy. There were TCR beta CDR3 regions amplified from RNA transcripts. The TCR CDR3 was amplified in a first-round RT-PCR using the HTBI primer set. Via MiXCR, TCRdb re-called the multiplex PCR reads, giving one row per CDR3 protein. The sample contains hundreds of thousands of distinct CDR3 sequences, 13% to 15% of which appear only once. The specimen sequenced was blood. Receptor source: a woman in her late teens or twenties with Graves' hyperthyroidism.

The CDR3 protein is CASSLALFNEQFF. CDR3 nucleotides: TGTGCCAGCAGCTTAGCACTATTCAATGAGCAGTTCTTC. This sequence joins TRBV7-9 and TRBJ2-1; D is unresolved. The CDR3 has 13 amino acids. The V and J ends lost 0 bases and 6 bases respectively, with 6 bases between them. Germline CDR1 and CDR2: SEHNR and FQNEAQ (reference sequence). Based on the CDR3 plus reference TRBV7-9 and TRBJ2-1, the full variable domain is DTGVSQNPRHKITKRGQNVTFRCDPISEHNRLYWYRQTLGQGPEFLTYFQNEAQLEKSRLLSDRFSAERPKGSFSTLEIQRTEQGDSAMYLCASSLALFNEQFFGPGTRLTVL.

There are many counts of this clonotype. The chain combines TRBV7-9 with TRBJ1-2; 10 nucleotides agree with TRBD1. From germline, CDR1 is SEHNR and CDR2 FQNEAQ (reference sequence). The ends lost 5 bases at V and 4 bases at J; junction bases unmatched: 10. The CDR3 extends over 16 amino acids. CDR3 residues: CASSRQGQGILYGYTF. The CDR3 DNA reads TGTGCCAGCAGCCGGCAGGGACAGGGGATACTCTATGGCTACACCTTC.